Listed here are 26 T cell receptor beta chains from one sample, sequenced in a study of T cells in localized non-small cell lung cancer. Profiling relied on immunoSEQ multiplex PCR, and the TCRdb table lists in-frame clones only, not all of them. This sample has fewer than 100,000 clones, with around 82% found just once. Sample: peripheral blood, taken before any cancer treatment. The receptor source for this set is a female donor at least 60 years old with stage I lung adenocarcinoma.

The chain has TRBV7-3 and TRBJ1-1, with D hard to call. The V gene lost 6 bases and the J gene lost 8 bases, with 16 bases spanning the gap. Germline V CDR1 and CDR2: SGHTA, FQGTGA. The CDR3 contains 13 residues. For the CDR3, the DNA is TGTGCCAGCAGAGAACTTGGACTTCCCGAAGCTTTCTTT. Translation: CASRELGLPEAFF.

The gene calls are TRBV27 and TRBJ2-7, with 10 bases matching TRBD2. The ends lost 2 bases at V and 6 bases at J; junction bases unmatched: 4. The CDR3 runs 14 residues. The germline V gene encodes CDR1 MNHEY and CDR2 SMNVEV (reference sequence). The CDR3 sequence: CASSLLVAGGEQYF. The CDR3 DNA reads TGTGCCAGCAGTTTACTCGTAGCGGGAGGCGAGCAGTACTTC.

The CDR3 is CATSYSSGISEAFF. The CDR3 DNA reads as TGTGCCACCAGCTATTCATCGGGCATCTCTGAAGCTTTCTTT. The chain has TRBV15 and TRBJ1-1; D not resolved. The germline V gene encodes CDR1 LNHNV and CDR2 YYDKDF (reference sequence). Trimming removed 5 bases at V and 6 bases at J, with 16 bases between. The length of the CDR3 is 14 residues.

The chain combines TRBV30 with TRBJ1-2; 7 bases line up with TRBD1. V shed 5 bases and J 0 bases; nucleotides not matched to a gene: 6. This CDR3 has 14 residues. CDR1 and CDR2 from the germline V gene are GTSNPN and SVGIG (reference sequence). The CDR3 protein is CAWDTGEPNYGYTF. DNA for the CDR3: TGTGCCTGGGATACAGGGGAACCTAACTATGGCTACACCTTC.

The rearrangement links TRBV7-2 to TRBJ2-3, with 10 bases aligning to TRBD1. CDR3 length: 16 residues. Germline CDR1 SGHTA, CDR2 FQGNSA. V gave up 5 bases and J gave up 6 bases; unmatched junction bases: 11. In nucleotides, the CDR3 is TGTGCCAGCAGCCTGTATTCCGGGACAGGGGCGGATACGCAGTATTTT. Its protein product is CASSLYSGTGADTQYF. The complete variable domain, with remaining parts taken from reference TRBV7-2 and TRBJ2-3, reads GAGVSQSPSNKVTEKGKDVELRCDPISGHTALYWYRQSLGQGLEFLIYFQGNSAPDKSGLPSDRFSAERTGGSVSTLTIQRTQQEDSAVYLCASSLYSGTGADTQYFGPGTRLTVL.

This clone has more than one count but fewer than ten. The rearrangement uses TRBV27 and TRBJ2-7; 11 nucleotides line up with TRBD2. Germline V gene sequence: CDR1 MNHEY, CDR2 SMNVEV (reference sequence). V lost 5 bases and J lost 6; bases outside the gene matches: 6. The CDR3 contains 14 residues. The CDR3 nucleotides read TGTGCCAGCAGTACCTCCGGGACTAGCGGCGAGCAGTACTTC. Encoded protein: CASSTSGTSGEQYF.

This sequence joins TRBV27 and TRBJ2-1; D possibly corresponds to TRBD1 (6 bases). V was trimmed by 4 bases and J by 5 bases, leaving 12 bases between them. Germline V gene lookup returns CDR1 MNHEY and CDR2 SMNVEV (reference sequence). This CDR3 has 14 amino acids. For the CDR3, the DNA is TGTGCCAGCAGTTATGGGACACAAAACAATGAGCAGTTCTTC. Translated, it gives CASSYGTQNNEQFF.

The chain links TRBV7-6 to TRBJ1-5, with a tentative D call TRBD1 (5 bases). Germline V CDR1 and CDR2: SGHVS, FNYEAQ. This CDR3 is 13 amino acids long. Trimming removed 4 bases from V and 7 bases from J, with 11 bases in between. The CDR3 nucleotides read TGTGCCAGCAGCTCACAGGTCGGGCAGCCCCAGCATTTT. It encodes CASSSQVGQPQHF.

This clone has only one observation. The V call is TRBV6-5, the J call TRBJ1-2; 7 nucleotides match TRBD1. The CDR3 is made up of 14 amino acids. V lost 6 bases, J lost 2 bases, and 6 bases stayed unmatched. Germline CDR1 and CDR2: MNHEY and SVGAGI. Here the CDR3 DNA reads TGTGCCAGCAGCCTGGGGGACAGCAACTATGGCTACACCTTC. It is translated as CASSLGDSNYGYTF.

The chain couples TRBV10-3 to TRBJ2-7; the match to TRBD1 covers 8 bases. CDR1 is ENHRY, CDR2 SYGVKD, per germline. The CDR3 spans 13 residues. V shed 7 bases and J 1 base; nucleotides not matched to a gene: 3. The CDR3 sequence: CAINDRGSYEQYF. In DNA, the CDR3 is TGTGCCATCAACGACAGGGGATCCTACGAGCAGTACTTC.

The chain uses TRBV19 and TRBJ1-2, with D possibly TRBD1 on 5 matching bases. This CDR3 spans 14 amino acids. CDR1 and CDR2 (germline): LNHDA, SQIVND (reference sequence). Deletions cut 3 bases from V and 7 bases from J, with 15 bases between. In nucleotides, the CDR3 is TGTGCCAGTAGTATCCCAACCACGCAGGGTGGCTACACCTTC. Translating it yields CASSIPTTQGGYTF.

The J gene is TRBJ2-5, the V gene TRBV6-1; 8 bases are a match to TRBD2. V shed 7 bases and J 4 bases; nucleotides not matched to a gene: 8. Germline V gene sequence: CDR1 MNHNS, CDR2 SASEGT. This CDR3 contains 14 residues. CDR3 sequence: CASKERGLLETQYF. The CDR3 nucleotides are TGTGCCAGCAAGGAGCGGGGGTTATTAGAGACCCAGTACTTC.

V gene TRBV25-1 combines with J gene TRBJ1-4; 8 bases match TRBD1. The CDR3 consists of 15 residues. Germline trimming cut 3 bases from V and 7 bases from J; bases unmatched to any gene: 7. The germline gives CDR1 MGHDK, CDR2 SYGVNS. The CDR3 bases are TGTGCCAGCAGTGACAGGACAGGGTTAAGTGAAAAACTGTTTTTT. Its protein is CASSDRTGLSEKLFF.

CDR3 in amino acids: CASSVGQSTEAFF. DNA of the CDR3: TGTGCCAGCAGCGTTGGACAGTCCACTGAAGCTTTCTTT. The chain employs TRBV9 and TRBJ1-1; maybe TRBD1 (6 bases). Trimming took off 2 bases at V and 4 bases at J, with 9 bases between the two ends. Germline V gene data show CDR1 as SGDLS and CDR2 as YYNGEE. CDR3 length: 13 residues.

As to this clone: This sample also contains other DNA sequences that code for the same CDR3. This chain uses TRBV7-8 with TRBJ2-7, with D possibly being TRBD1 or TRBD2 (5 bases each). This CDR3 is built from 12 residues. CDR1 is SGHVS, CDR2 FQNEAQ, per germline. Trimming stripped 0 bases from V and 6 bases from J, with 6 bases between. The CDR3 sequence: CASSLARGEQYF. CDR3 sequence (DNA): TGTGCCAGCAGCTTAGCGAGGGGCGAGCAGTACTTC. Based on the CDR3 plus reference TRBV7-8 and TRBJ2-7, the full variable domain is GAGVSQSPRYKVAKRGQDVALRCDPISGHVSLFWYQQALGQGPEFLTYFQNEAQLDKSGLPSDRFFAERPEGSVSTLKIQRTQQEDSAVYLCASSLARGEQYFGPGTRLTVT.

The gene calls are TRBV6-5 and TRBJ1-1; 8 bases agree with TRBD1. The CDR3 consists of 16 residues. From germline, CDR1 is MNHEY and CDR2 SVGAGI. The V segment lost 2 bases and the J segment 2 bases; nucleotides outside the gene matches: 7. The CDR3 here is CASSYQWDRPNTEAFF. CDR3 nucleotide sequence: TGTGCCAGCAGTTACCAATGGGACAGGCCTAACACTGAAGCTTTCTTT.

The chain employs TRBV18 and TRBJ2-3, with 8 positions matching TRBD1. Trimming at V came to 0 bases and at J to 4 bases, leaving 6 bases not matched to a gene. CDR1 KGHSH and CDR2 LQKENI come from the germline V gene. CDR3 length: 16 residues. The CDR3 DNA is TGTGCCAGCTCACCACCTGGACAGGGTGGATCAGATACGCAGTATTTT. This encodes CASSPPGQGGSDTQYF.

With regard to this clone: The same CDR3 can be traced to other DNA sequences in this sample. The J gene is TRBJ2-2, the V gene TRBV19; 7 bases are a match to TRBD2. The CDR3 is 14 amino acids. J was trimmed by 3 bases and V by 3 bases; bases with no gene match: 1. Germline V gene data show CDR1 as LNHDA and CDR2 as SQIVND (reference sequence). The CDR3 DNA is TGTGCCAGTAGTATCCTAGCGGACACCGGGGAGCTGTTTTTT. It codes for CASSILADTGELFF. Filled out from reference TRBV19 and TRBJ2-2, the complete variable domain reads DGGITQSPKYLFRKEGQNVTLSCEQNLNHDAMYWYRQDPGQGLRLIYYSQIVNDFQKGDIAEGYSVSREKKESFPLTVTSAQKNPTAFYLCASSILADTGELFFGEGSRLTVL.

This chain joins TRBV5-1 and TRBJ2-7, with 8 bases that match TRBD1. V gave up 0 bases and J gave up 7 bases; unmatched junction bases: 9. This CDR3 region has 15 residues. Germline-derived CDR1 and CDR2 are SGHRS and YFSETQ. The CDR3 region has the DNA TGCGCCAGCAGCTTGGATGGACAGGGATTAGGTGAGCAGTACTTC. This codes for CASSLDGQGLGEQYF.

This sequence joins TRBV7-2 and TRBJ1-5, with D maybe TRBD1 (5 bases). V lost 1 base to trimming and J lost 0 bases, with 16 bases between them. The germline V gene has CDR1 SGHTA and CDR2 FQGNSA. This CDR3 is 18 amino acids long. This CDR3 is CASSLDRFGTYSNQPQHF. CDR3 coding DNA: TGTGCCAGCAGCTTAGACAGGTTTGGAACCTATAGCAATCAGCCCCAGCATTTT.

The genes are TRBV5-5 and TRBJ1-2; D is perhaps TRBD1 (5 bases). The length of the CDR3 is 12 residues. V was shortened by 4 bases and J by 4 bases, with 8 bases between the two germline ends. Germline CDR1 and CDR2: SGHKS and YYEKEE (reference sequence). CDR3 sequence reads: CASSPGSYGYTF. Written as DNA, the CDR3 is TGTGCCAGCAGCCCAGGGTCCTATGGCTACACCTTC.

J is TRBJ1-6 and V is TRBV30, with TRBD1 matching over 7 bases. The CDR3 length is 12 residues. V was clipped by 3 bases and J by 14 bases; unmatched bases: 7. CDR1 is GTSNPN and CDR2 is SVGIG in the germline V gene (reference sequence). In DNA form, the CDR3 reads TGTGCCTGGAGCTACCTGGGGACAGCCCTCCACTTT. Translation gives CAWSYLGTALHF.

The chain joins TRBV28 to TRBJ1-2, with D hard to call. Per germline, CDR1 MDHEN and CDR2 SYDVKM. Trimming shortened V by 6 bases and J by 7 bases, and 15 bases separated the two germline ends. This CDR3 is built from 13 residues. The CDR3 spells CASRTQVVSGYTF. CDR3 sequence (DNA): TGTGCCAGCAGAACCCAGGTCGTTTCTGGCTACACCTTC.

The V gene is TRBV7-8, the J gene TRBJ1-5; maybe TRBD1 (5 bases). V lost 5 bases and J 0 bases, leaving 8 bases between the germline ends. The CDR3 sequence is 14 residues long. Looked up from germline, CDR1 is SGHVS and CDR2 is FQNEAQ. CDR3 sequence: CASSLDNSNQPQHF. The DNA of the CDR3 is TGTGCCAGCAGCCTGGACAATAGCAATCAGCCCCAGCATTTT.

This clone was picked up one time. V and J are TRBV30 and TRBJ1-1; D is undetermined. Germline-derived CDR1 and CDR2 are GTSNPN and SVGIG (reference sequence). This CDR3 spans 17 amino acids. Trimming removed 1 base at V and 1 base at J, with 19 bases between. In nucleotides, the CDR3 is TGTGCCTGGAGTGGGTTTTTTCGGGAACGGGGGAACACTGAAGCTTTCTTT. Translating it yields CAWSGFFRERGNTEAFF. Combining the CDR3 with reference TRBV30 and TRBJ1-1 gives the whole variable domain SQTIHQWPATLVQPVGSPLSLECTVEGTSNPNLYWYRQAAGRGLQLLFYSVGIGQISSEVPQNLSASRPQDRQFILSSKKLLLSDSGFYLCAWSGFFRERGNTEAFFGQGTRLTVV.

The chain links TRBV28 to TRBJ1-3, with D hard to call. V was shortened by 5 bases and J by 2 bases, with 19 bases between the two germline ends. The germline CDR1 and CDR2 sequences are MDHEN and SYDVKM. This CDR3 is built from 17 residues. CDR3 in DNA: TGTGCCAGCAGTCCACCCCGCCGGCAACTCACTGGAAACACCATATATTTT. As protein: CASSPPRRQLTGNTIYF.